The 8 T cell receptor beta chains presented below share a single source sample, sequenced in a study of cytomegalovirus exposure and HLA in healthy donors. Amplification used 60 Vbeta primers and 13 Jbeta primers. Clones were sequenced by immunoSEQ multiplex PCR, and TCRdb holds only the in-frame ones, with some missing. The data contain fewer than 200,000 clones, around 80% of them singletons. Material for sequencing was PBMCs. Receptors originate from a man between 18 and 29 years old in good health and CMV-seropositive.

The gene calls are TRBV13 and TRBJ2-7, with D possibly TRBD1 on 6 matching bases. The germline V gene has CDR1 PRHDT and CDR2 FYEKMQ (reference sequence). This CDR3 region has 13 residues. V lost 3 bases and J 4 bases, leaving 10 bases between the germline ends. The CDR3 loop reads CASSFSDRYEQYF. In DNA, the CDR3 is TGTGCCAGCAGCTTCTCAGACAGGTACGAGCAGTACTTC. The full variable domain, rest sourced from reference TRBV13 and TRBJ2-7, is AAGVIQSPRHLIKEKRETATLKCYPIPRHDTVYWYQQGPGQDPQFLISFYEKMQSDKGSIPDRFSAQQFSDYHSELNMSSLELGDSALYFCASSFSDRYEQYFGPGTRLTVT.

This chain links TRBV11-2 with TRBJ1-1; D unresolved. Trimming removed 3 bases at V and 3 bases at J, with 17 bases between. Germline V CDR1 and CDR2: SGHAT, FQNNGV. The CDR3 is made up of 16 amino acids. The CDR3 here is CASSFSAYPMDTEAFF. CDR3 DNA: TGTGCCAGCAGCTTTAGTGCGTATCCCATGGACACTGAAGCTTTCTTT.

The chain has TRBV15 and TRBJ2-1; TRBD1 agrees at 7 bases. V trimming: 5 bases; J trimming: 8 bases; junction bases outside the gene matches: 12. The germline CDR1 and CDR2 sequences are LNHNV and YYDKDF (reference sequence). This CDR3 is built from 15 residues. CDR3 DNA sequence: TGTGCCACCAGCGGAACTACGGACAGGCCCGATGAGCAGTTCTTC. The encoded protein is CATSGTTDRPDEQFF.

The chain has TRBV27 and TRBJ2-7, with D possibly matching TRBD1 (5 bases). Germline V lookup: CDR1 MNHEY, CDR2 SMNVEV (reference sequence). Trimming removed 6 bases from V and 4 bases from J, with 16 bases in between. The CDR3 covers 14 residues. CDR3: CASSPWTPSYEQYF. CDR3 bases: TGTGCCAGCAGCCCCTGGACACCTAGTTACGAGCAGTACTTC.

The chain's CDR3 is CASQTQGNTEAFF. The DNA of the CDR3 is TGTGCCAGCCAAACCCAGGGGAACACTGAAGCTTTCTTT. The chain recombines TRBV18 with TRBJ1-1; D perhaps matches TRBD1 (5 bases). This CDR3 has 13 residues. Per germline, CDR1 KGHSH and CDR2 LQKENI. Trimming cost V 8 bases and J 1 base, with 11 bases left between them.

This sequence joins TRBV30 and TRBJ2-1; TRBD1 aligns across 11 bases. In germline, CDR1 is GTSNPN, CDR2 SVGIG (reference sequence). The CDR3 has 15 residues. The V segment lost 2 bases and the J segment 7 bases; nucleotides outside the gene matches: 7. The CDR3 spells CAWSTGQGVLNEQFF. The CDR3 DNA reads as TGTGCCTGGAGTACGGGACAGGGGGTGTTAAATGAGCAGTTCTTC.

The chain combines TRBV30 with TRBJ2-7; D is perhaps TRBD1 (5 bases). Per germline, CDR1 GTSNPN and CDR2 SVGIG (reference sequence). There are 16 residues in the CDR3. Trimming took 0 bases from V and 4 from J, leaving 19 bases between them. CDR3 coding DNA: TGTGCCTGGAGTGTGGGTCTTCCAGGGTCCCTTTACGAGCAGTACTTC. Translated, it gives CAWSVGLPGSLYEQYF.

The gene calls are TRBV11-2 and TRBJ2-1; 8 bases match TRBD2. CDR1 is SGHAT and CDR2 is FQNNGV in the germline V gene. This CDR3 contains 17 residues. V trimming: 0 bases; J trimming: 7 bases; junction bases outside the gene matches: 11. The CDR3 here is CASSLDVLIPGGNEQFF. DNA of the CDR3: TGTGCCAGCAGCTTAGATGTGTTGATTCCGGGAGGGAATGAGCAGTTCTTC.